The present T cell receptor (beta chain) was sequenced within a study of T cells after yellow fever vaccination. This clonotype was seen repeatedly, ten times or more. A 5'RACE template-switching step, the method used to make TCR cDNA, added a universal primer site and UMIs. MiXCR was run by TCRdb on the 5' RACE reads, yielding one entry per CDR3 protein. The table lists about 400,000 distinct CDR3 sequences, around 6.4% of them singletons. The germline V gene has CDR1 MDHEN and CDR2 SYDVKM. The CDR3 spans 12 residues. Trimming removed 7 bases from V and 4 bases from J, with 8 bases in between. This clonotype was sampled from a man aged 25 to 45 who received the YFV17D yellow fever vaccine. The sequences come from PBMCs, collected 5 days after the yellow fever booster vaccination. V usage is TRBV28 and J usage is TRBJ2-1, with a possible D match to TRBD2 (5 bases). CDR3 sequence reads: CASTRTYNEQFF. DNA for the CDR3: TGTGCCAGCACCCGGACTTACAATGAGCAGTTCTTC.